This TCR beta chain stems from a study of T cell responses to AZD1222 COVID-19 vaccine. Notes on the study in general: A rise in Spike-specific TCR breadth and depth followed two AZD1222 doses.

Germline V gene lookup returns CDR1 ENHRY and CDR2 SYGVKD. V gave up 5 bases and J gave up 1 base; unmatched junction bases: 5. The CDR3 spans 15 residues. As regards this clone: Its antigen remains unidentified.

The data were produced by immunoSEQ multiplex PCR, yet TCRdb's version contains in-frame clones alone and is incomplete. The repertoire has roughly 150,000 clones, roughly 90% of them found once; the top ten carry 1.5% to 2%. The sample was peripheral blood, taken 28 days after the second AZD1222 dose. The chain employs TRBV10-3 and TRBJ2-7; 10 positions agree with TRBD2. This TCR came from an adult who received the AZD1222 COVID-19 vaccine. The CDR3 sequence is CAISSTSGTSYEQYF. In DNA, the CDR3 is TGTGCCATCAGTTCTACTAGCGGGACATCCTACGAGCAGTACTTC.